The rows below give T cell receptor beta chains drawn from one sample of a study of post-analysis software for immune sequencing data. TCRdb re-called the PCR reads through MiXCR, storing one row per CDR3 protein. The sample comprises approximately 570,000 distinct CDR3 sequences, 40% to 50% of which are singletons, and 1.5% to 2% rests with the top ten. The specimen was blood. All receptors come from a girl aged 10 to 17 with multiple sclerosis. Each CDR3 is given with its conserved first and last residue. A D gene is named only where the DNA matches it firmly. Clone size is stated in some rows and not others, as once, few, many or a class when expanded.

D gene,clone size,J gene,V gene,CDR3 protein,CDR3 DNA
TRBD1,few,TRBJ2-7,TRBV29-1,CSVGTGESYEQYF,TGCAGCGTTGGGACAGGGGAGTCCTACGAGCAGTACTTC
TRBD2,NA,TRBJ2-3,TRBV5-1,CASSAGLAGAKPSTDTQYF,TGCGCCAGCAGCGCCGGACTAGCGGGGGCCAAACCTAGCACAGATACGCAGTATTTT
NA,NA,TRBJ2-1,TRBV20-1,CSAPRGGNNNEQFF,TGCAGTGCTCCGAGGGGGGGGAACAACAATGAGCAGTTCTTC
NA,few,TRBJ1-2,TRBV10-3,CAISESFGGVDYGYTF,TGTGCCATCAGTGAGTCCTTTGGGGGCGTGGACTATGGCTACACCTTC
NA,NA,TRBJ1-5,TRBV12-3/TRBV12-4,CASSVDQGGDQPQHF,TGTGCCAGCAGTGTAGACCAGGGAGGGGATCAGCCCCAGCATTTT
NA,NA,TRBJ2-7,TRBV20-1,CSARDHTSSYEQYF,TGCAGTGCTAGAGATCACACTAGCTCCTACGAGCAGTACTTC
TRBD2,NA,TRBJ2-7,TRBV28,CASSLFGLAGTYEQYF,TGTGCCAGCAGCCTATTTGGACTAGCAGGGACCTACGAGCAGTACTTC
TRBD1,NA,TRBJ2-7,TRBV20-1,CSASSGQPIVSSYEQYF,TGCAGTGCTAGTTCGGGACAGCCGATTGTCAGCTCCTACGAGCAGTACTTC
NA,NA,TRBJ2-3,TRBV5-1,CASSLASTAQGDTQYF,TGCGCCAGCAGCTTGGCCTCAACAGCTCAGGGAGATACGCAGTATTTT
NA,few,TRBJ2-3,TRBV12-3/TRBV12-4,CASSLAGASATDTQYF,TGTGCCAGCAGCCTGGCCGGGGCTAGCGCCACAGATACGCAGTATTTT
TRBD1,NA,TRBJ2-1,TRBV20-1,CSARSEDRGHEQFF,TGCAGTGCTAGATCGGAGGACAGGGGCCATGAGCAGTTCTTC
NA,NA,TRBJ2-3,TRBV7-2,CASSLSRASTDTQYF,TGTGCCAGCAGCTTAAGCCGAGCCAGCACAGATACGCAGTATTTT
NA,NA,TRBJ2-5,TRBV12-3/TRBV12-4,CASSFGRSQETQYF,TGTGCCAGCAGTTTCGGACGGAGCCAAGAGACCCAGTACTTC
NA,NA,TRBJ2-1,TRBV5-1,CASSFPGGCNEQFF,TGCGCCAGCAGCTTTCCCGGCGGATGCAATGAGCAGTTCTTC
TRBD2,few,TRBJ2-3,TRBV10-3,CAISEERAGGLDTQYF,TGTGCCATCAGTGAAGAGAGAGCGGGAGGACTAGATACGCAGTATTTT
NA,NA,TRBJ2-3,TRBV12-3/TRBV12-4,CASSYYSTADAQYF,TGTGCCAGCAGTTACTACTCCACGGCAGATGCGCAGTATTTT
NA,NA,TRBJ2-1,TRBV7-2,CASSVYRRSSSYNEQFF,TGTGCCAGCAGCGTCTACAGGCGGTCGAGCTCCTACAATGAGCAGTTCTTC
NA,NA,TRBJ2-1,TRBV12-3/TRBV12-4,CASTSGDFYNEQFF,TGTGCCAGCACCTCGGGGGACTTCTACAATGAGCAGTTCTTC
NA,NA,TRBJ2-7,TRBV7-9,CASSSKGAYEQYF,TGTGCCAGCAGCTCGAAGGGGGCCTACGAGCAGTACTTC
TRBD2,NA,TRBJ2-1,TRBV10-2,CASSESRWISRTSGKNNEQFF,TGCGCCAGCAGTGAGTCTCGATGGATATCCCGGACTAGCGGGAAGAACAATGAGCAGTTCTTC
NA,NA,TRBJ1-6,TRBV12-3/TRBV12-4,CASLEGGSEVAYNSPLHF,TGTGCCAGCCTGGAAGGGGGTTCGGAGGTCGCCTATAATTCACCCCTCCACTTT
NA,few,TRBJ2-7,TRBV2,CASSETISYEQYF,TGTGCCAGCAGTGAAACCATCTCCTACGAGCAGTACTTC